This is a list of T cell receptor beta chains from one sample in a study of response to subunit inactivated influenza vaccine. TCRdb reanalysed the RT-PCR reads using MiXCR and keeps one entry per CDR3 protein. The profile covers roughly 570,000 distinct CDR3 sequences, with around 15% appearing a single time and around 10% taken by the ten largest. Sequenced material: PBMCs from blood, taken 11 to 12 days after vaccination. The receptors were gathered from a man aged 45-65 years who received an inactivated influenza vaccine. The conserved cysteine and the conserved F or W are not part of the CDR3 here. Clone size appears in some rows only: once, few, many, or a class for an expanded clone.

J,size,V,CDR3
TRBJ2-3,.,TRBV11-2,ASSLVSASGPYGTDTQY
TRBJ2-2,.,TRBV20-1,SARLAGGVGELF
TRBJ2-5,few,TRBV18,ASSPPSQGMQTQY
TRBJ2-7,few,TRBV27,ASRRTALSEQY
TRBJ2-2,many,TRBV5-5,ASSLVGVRGGTGELF
TRBJ2-3,.,TRBV10-3,AISVTSGSYGFTDTQY
TRBJ2-3,few,TRBV7-9,ASSLGPTTVPDTQY
TRBJ2-1,few,TRBV28,ASSLFMGREETNEQF
TRBJ1-2,.,TRBV16,ASSQYGQSGGYT
TRBJ2-2,few,TRBV29-1,RMQGGNTGELF
TRBJ2-7,.,TRBV7-9,ASSLPRGLGESYEQY